A selection of T cell receptor beta chains follows, all from one sample in a study of long-term antiretroviral therapy in people with HIV. The data were produced by immunoSEQ multiplex PCR, yet TCRdb's version contains in-frame clones alone and is incomplete. The sample holds about 20,000 clones, approximately 90% seen once. Sequenced material: unsorted PBMCs, taken 2.1 years after starting antiretroviral therapy. Receptors were obtained from a man between 18 and 35 years old with HIV. CDR3s include the opening cysteine and the closing phenylalanine or tryptophan. The order of the fields is V gene, J gene, D gene, clone size, CDR3 protein, CDR3 DNA. The D gene is left open where the match is weak. Where a row states a size, it is once, few, many or the class of an expanded clone; other rows omit it.

V gene: TRBV7-9
J gene: TRBJ2-5
D gene: NA
clone size: NA
CDR3 protein: CASSLSRGAQETQYF
CDR3 DNA: TGTGCCAGCAGCTTATCAAGGGGGGCTCAAGAGACCCAGTACTTC

V gene: TRBV7-2
J gene: TRBJ2-5
D gene: NA
clone size: NA
CDR3 protein: CASSFGPVAETQYF
CDR3 DNA: TGTGCCAGCAGCTTTGGCCCTGTGGCGGAGACCCAGTACTTC

V gene: TRBV11-2
J gene: TRBJ1-1
D gene: TRBD1
clone size: NA
CDR3 protein: CASSLGTGLNTEAFF
CDR3 DNA: TGTGCCAGCAGCTTAGGGACAGGGTTGAACACTGAAGCTTTCTTT

V gene: TRBV4-2
J gene: TRBJ1-1
D gene: TRBD1
clone size: NA
CDR3 protein: CASSQDPGGPGGHTEAFF
CDR3 DNA: TGTGCCAGCAGCCAAGATCCGGGGGGCCCAGGGGGCCACACTGAAGCTTTCTTT

V gene: TRBV6-1
J gene: TRBJ1-1
D gene: NA
clone size: NA
CDR3 protein: CASTVQGQSSEAFF
CDR3 DNA: TGTGCCAGCACTGTACAGGGCCAAAGCTCTGAAGCTTTCTTT

V gene: TRBV5-6
J gene: TRBJ1-1
D gene: NA
clone size: NA
CDR3 protein: CASSLVNTEAFF
CDR3 DNA: TGTGCCAGCAGCTTGGTGAACACTGAAGCTTTCTTT

V gene: TRBV28
J gene: TRBJ1-1
D gene: NA
clone size: NA
CDR3 protein: CASSGDVDTEAFF
CDR3 DNA: TGTGCCAGCAGTGGGGACGTCGACACTGAAGCTTTCTTT

V gene: TRBV6-1
J gene: TRBJ2-7
D gene: NA
clone size: few
CDR3 protein: CASSAVGGSGEQYF
CDR3 DNA: TGTGCCAGCAGTGCGGTTGGGGGCTCGGGGGAGCAGTACTTC

V gene: TRBV7-2
J gene: TRBJ1-2
D gene: NA
clone size: NA
CDR3 protein: CASSLETSLGYTF
CDR3 DNA: TGTGCCAGCAGCTTAGAAACGAGCCTTGGCTACACCTTC

V gene: TRBV7-2
J gene: TRBJ2-3
D gene: NA
clone size: NA
CDR3 protein: CASSKGRGPASDTQYF
CDR3 DNA: TGTGCCAGCAGCAAAGGACGGGGGCCTGCCTCAGATACGCAGTATTTT

V gene: TRBV7-9
J gene: TRBJ2-1
D gene: NA
clone size: NA
CDR3 protein: CASSSNEQFF
CDR3 DNA: TGTGCCAGCAGTTCGAATGAGCAGTTCTTC

V gene: TRBV15
J gene: TRBJ2-3
D gene: NA
clone size: NA
CDR3 protein: CATSRDSLSTDTQYF
CDR3 DNA: TGTGCCACCAGCAGAGACAGCCTTAGCACAGATACGCAGTATTTT

V gene: TRBV7-6
J gene: TRBJ2-7
D gene: TRBD1
clone size: NA
CDR3 protein: CASSLAWDRWDEQYF
CDR3 DNA: TGTGCCAGCAGCTTAGCCTGGGACAGATGGGACGAGCAGTACTTC

V gene: TRBV7-9
J gene: TRBJ1-2
D gene: NA
clone size: once
CDR3 protein: CATFLAGARGYTF
CDR3 DNA: TGTGCCACCTTTCTGGCGGGGGCGCGTGGCTACACCTTC

V gene: TRBV5-1
J gene: TRBJ2-3
D gene: NA
clone size: NA
CDR3 protein: CASSLAVGGDTQYF
CDR3 DNA: TGCGCCAGCAGCTTGGCGGTGGGTGGAGATACGCAGTATTTT

V gene: TRBV6-1
J gene: TRBJ1-1
D gene: NA
clone size: NA
CDR3 protein: CASSEDGWLNTEAFF
CDR3 DNA: TGTGCCAGCAGTGAGGATGGCTGGTTGAACACTGAAGCTTTCTTT

V gene: TRBV30
J gene: TRBJ1-2
D gene: NA
clone size: NA
CDR3 protein: CAWTRVYGYTF
CDR3 DNA: TGTGCCTGGACCAGGGTCTATGGCTACACCTTC

V gene: TRBV9
J gene: TRBJ2-7
D gene: NA
clone size: NA
CDR3 protein: CASSVEGWSYEQYF
CDR3 DNA: TGTGCCAGCAGCGTAGAGGGATGGTCCTACGAGCAGTACTTC

V gene: TRBV5-6
J gene: TRBJ1-3
D gene: NA
clone size: NA
CDR3 protein: CASSRGTYAGNTIYF
CDR3 DNA: TGTGCCAGCAGCAGGGGGACTTATGCTGGAAACACCATATATTTT

V gene: TRBV18
J gene: TRBJ1-5
D gene: NA
clone size: NA
CDR3 protein: CASSSVGTPDQPQHF
CDR3 DNA: TGTGCCAGCTCATCCGTAGGGACCCCGGATCAGCCCCAGCATTTT

V gene: TRBV9
J gene: TRBJ1-6
D gene: NA
clone size: NA
CDR3 protein: CASSVQQGDNSPLHF
CDR3 DNA: TGTGCCAGCAGCGTACAACAGGGAGATAATTCACCCCTCCACTTT

V gene: TRBV10-3
J gene: TRBJ1-2
D gene: NA
clone size: NA
CDR3 protein: CAISDSGVTSYGYTF
CDR3 DNA: TGTGCCATCAGCGACTCGGGCGTCACAAGCTATGGCTACACCTTC

V gene: TRBV5-1
J gene: TRBJ2-7
D gene: TRBD1
clone size: NA
CDR3 protein: CASSLAGDSSYEQYF
CDR3 DNA: TGCGCCAGCAGCTTGGCCGGGGACAGCTCCTACGAGCAGTACTTC

V gene: TRBV7-9
J gene: TRBJ1-4
D gene: NA
clone size: once
CDR3 protein: CASSSQGGLFF
CDR3 DNA: TGTGCCAGCAGCTCCCAGGGAGGACTGTTTTTT

V gene: TRBV19
J gene: TRBJ1-2
D gene: TRBD1
clone size: NA
CDR3 protein: CASSMDRRRGYTF
CDR3 DNA: TGTGCCAGTAGTATGGACAGGCGGCGAGGCTACACCTTC

V gene: TRBV5-5
J gene: TRBJ1-4
D gene: NA
clone size: NA
CDR3 protein: CASSLAPNEKLFF
CDR3 DNA: TGTGCCAGCAGCTTGGCACCTAATGAAAAACTGTTTTTT

V gene: TRBV9
J gene: TRBJ2-7
D gene: TRBD2
clone size: few
CDR3 protein: CASSVGAGGPSEQYF
CDR3 DNA: TGTGCCAGCAGCGTAGGAGCGGGAGGGCCTTCCGAGCAGTACTTC

V gene: TRBV5-3
J gene: TRBJ2-1
D gene: TRBD2
clone size: NA
CDR3 protein: CARSVRGTSGSSYNEQFF
CDR3 DNA: TGTGCCAGAAGCGTTCGCGGGACTAGCGGAAGCTCCTACAATGAGCAGTTCTTC

V gene: TRBV19
J gene: TRBJ1-5
D gene: NA
clone size: NA
CDR3 protein: CASGGAREIFDNQPQHF
CDR3 DNA: TGTGCCAGTGGGGGCGCCAGGGAAATATTCGACAATCAGCCCCAGCATTTT

V gene: TRBV5-6
J gene: TRBJ1-5
D gene: NA
clone size: NA
CDR3 protein: CASSPAPSNQPQHF
CDR3 DNA: TGTGCCAGCAGCCCAGCTCCTAGCAATCAGCCCCAGCATTTT

V gene: TRBV5-4
J gene: TRBJ1-1
D gene: NA
clone size: NA
CDR3 protein: CASSSQGYGTEAFF
CDR3 DNA: TGTGCCAGCAGCTCCCAGGGGTACGGCACTGAAGCTTTCTTT

V gene: TRBV6-1
J gene: TRBJ1-2
D gene: TRBD1
clone size: NA
CDR3 protein: CASNLGTGANYGYTF
CDR3 DNA: TGTGCCAGCAACTTAGGGACAGGGGCTAACTATGGCTACACCTTC

V gene: TRBV9
J gene: TRBJ2-3
D gene: TRBD2
clone size: NA
CDR3 protein: CASSDSGGRDTQYF
CDR3 DNA: TGTGCCAGCAGCGATAGCGGGGGGCGGGATACGCAGTATTTT

V gene: TRBV6-5
J gene: TRBJ1-1
D gene: NA
clone size: NA
CDR3 protein: CASSYKSGREEAFF
CDR3 DNA: TGTGCCAGCAGTTACAAGTCAGGGAGAGAGGAAGCTTTCTTT

V gene: TRBV18
J gene: TRBJ1-3
D gene: NA
clone size: NA
CDR3 protein: CASSPITPGLGGNTIYF
CDR3 DNA: TGTGCCAGCTCACCGATAACGCCGGGACTTGGAGGCAACACCATATATTTT

V gene: TRBV4-2
J gene: TRBJ2-3
D gene: TRBD2
clone size: NA
CDR3 protein: CASSQGLVPGLAGGSSTDTQYF
CDR3 DNA: TGTGCCAGCAGCCAAGGATTGGTTCCCGGACTAGCGGGAGGAAGTAGCACAGATACGCAGTATTTT

V gene: TRBV30
J gene: TRBJ2-7
D gene: NA
clone size: NA
CDR3 protein: CAWSVPGPTYEQYF
CDR3 DNA: TGTGCCTGGAGTGTCCCGGGACCTACCTACGAGCAGTACTTC

V gene: TRBV7-3
J gene: TRBJ2-1
D gene: NA
clone size: NA
CDR3 protein: CASSSPSNEQFF
CDR3 DNA: TGTGCCAGCAGCTCCCCCTCGAATGAGCAGTTCTTC

V gene: TRBV7-3
J gene: TRBJ1-1
D gene: NA
clone size: NA
CDR3 protein: CASSLEGMNTEAFF
CDR3 DNA: TGTGCCAGCAGCTTAGAGGGGATGAACACTGAAGCTTTCTTT

V gene: TRBV20-1
J gene: TRBJ2-1
D gene: NA
clone size: NA
CDR3 protein: CSANQGHEQFF
CDR3 DNA: TGCAGTGCTAACCAGGGACATGAGCAGTTCTTC

V gene: TRBV7-7
J gene: TRBJ2-5
D gene: NA
clone size: NA
CDR3 protein: CASSLGKGETQYF
CDR3 DNA: TGTGCTAGCAGCTTGGGGAAGGGAGAGACCCAGTACTTC

V gene: TRBV7-9
J gene: TRBJ1-1
D gene: TRBD1
clone size: NA
CDR3 protein: CASSPRDRVVSDTEAFF
CDR3 DNA: TGTGCCAGCAGCCCCCGGGACAGGGTCGTTTCTGACACTGAAGCTTTCTTT

V gene: TRBV10-3
J gene: TRBJ2-7
D gene: NA
clone size: NA
CDR3 protein: CAISESDYSSYEQYF
CDR3 DNA: TGTGCCATCAGTGAGTCAGACTATAGCTCCTACGAGCAGTACTTC

V gene: TRBV5-5
J gene: TRBJ2-7
D gene: TRBD2
clone size: NA
CDR3 protein: CASSPPGTTYEQYF
CDR3 DNA: TGTGCCAGCAGCCCCCCCGGGACTACCTACGAGCAGTACTTC

V gene: TRBV5-1
J gene: TRBJ1-6
D gene: TRBD1
clone size: once
CDR3 protein: CASSIGTDNSPLHF
CDR3 DNA: TGCGCCAGCAGCATAGGGACAGATAATTCACCCCTCCACTTT

V gene: TRBV7-2
J gene: TRBJ2-7
D gene: NA
clone size: NA
CDR3 protein: CASRSSGNLVAEQYF
CDR3 DNA: TGTGCCAGCAGATCCTCCGGAAACTTAGTAGCCGAGCAGTACTTC

V gene: TRBV25-1
J gene: TRBJ1-4
D gene: NA
clone size: NA
CDR3 protein: CASSEWGREKLFF
CDR3 DNA: TGTGCCAGCAGTGAATGGGGGCGGGAAAAACTGTTTTTT

V gene: TRBV7-8
J gene: TRBJ2-1
D gene: TRBD1
clone size: NA
CDR3 protein: CASSLVRGPSNEQFF
CDR3 DNA: TGTGCCAGCAGCTTAGTTAGGGGGCCTTCGAATGAGCAGTTCTTC

V gene: TRBV10-3
J gene: TRBJ2-5
D gene: TRBD2
clone size: NA
CDR3 protein: CAIRGGGAGSQETQYF
CDR3 DNA: TGTGCCATCAGAGGAGGTGGAGCGGGATCCCAAGAGACCCAGTACTTC

V gene: TRBV4-3
J gene: TRBJ2-7
D gene: TRBD1
clone size: once
CDR3 protein: CASSQDRTGWYEQYF
CDR3 DNA: TGCGCCAGCAGCCAAGATAGGACAGGGTGGTACGAGCAGTACTTC

V gene: TRBV2
J gene: TRBJ1-1
D gene: NA
clone size: NA
CDR3 protein: CASSEMGEGTEAFF
CDR3 DNA: TGTGCCAGCAGTGAAATGGGGGAGGGCACTGAAGCTTTCTTT

V gene: TRBV29-1
J gene: TRBJ1-1
D gene: TRBD1
clone size: NA
CDR3 protein: CSVEEGGAGTEAFF
CDR3 DNA: TGCAGCGTTGAAGAAGGGGGCGCAGGGACTGAAGCTTTCTTT

V gene: TRBV21-1
J gene: TRBJ1-1
D gene: NA
clone size: NA
CDR3 protein: CASSKRRGEAFF
CDR3 DNA: TGTGCCAGCAGCAAAAGGAGGGGGGAAGCTTTCTTT

V gene: TRBV6-1
J gene: TRBJ2-7
D gene: TRBD2
clone size: NA
CDR3 protein: CASSELTSGHYEQYF
CDR3 DNA: TGTGCCAGCAGTGAATTGACTAGCGGGCACTACGAGCAGTACTTC

V gene: TRBV12-5
J gene: TRBJ1-5
D gene: TRBD1
clone size: NA
CDR3 protein: CASGLVEGRGHQPQHF
CDR3 DNA: TGTGCTAGTGGTTTGGTAGAGGGTAGGGGGCATCAGCCCCAGCATTTT